The following is a T cell receptor (beta chain) sequence with its context. Its antigen is unknown. Within the sample, other DNA sequences also encode this same CDR3. Sampling of blood occurred at baseline, cycle 4 day 1, and cycle 7 day 1. The record originates from a study of OX40 agonist ivuxolimab in advanced cancers. Study conclusions and caveats: Researchers did not establish what antigens the expanded peripheral T cells target.

The table came from immunoSEQ multiplex PCR; TCRdb's copy has only in-frame clones and leaves some out. The table has approximately 120,000 clones, around 93% seen once; the top ten hold roughly 0.8%. The sequence derives from an adult with an advanced solid tumor such as melanoma, head and neck, liver or kidney cancer. Material: CD4+ or CD8+ T cells sorted from blood, obtained in a trial of the OX40 agonist ivuxolimab.

The CDR3 is CASSVGNTIYF. The CDR3 nucleotides are TGTGCCAGCAGCGTTGGGAACACCATATATTTT. V gene TRBV9 combines with J gene TRBJ1-3, with no clear D. V was pared by 2 bases and J by 7 bases, with 4 bases between. CDR3 length equals 11 residues. Looked up from germline, CDR1 is SGDLS and CDR2 is YYNGEE. The full variable domain, rest sourced from reference TRBV9 and TRBJ1-3, is DSGVTQTPKHLITATGQRVTLRCSPRSGDLSVYWYQQSLDQGLQFLIQYYNGEERAKGNILERFSAQQFPDLHSELNLSSLELGDSALYFCASSVGNTIYFGEGSWLTVV.